Listed below are T cell receptor beta chains from one sample, sequenced in a study of CD8 T cells in ankylosing spondylitis. TCRdb itself ran the 5' RACE reads through MiXCR, one entry per CDR3 protein. The repertoire holds 350,000 to 550,000 distinct CDR3 sequences, with roughly a quarter as singletons. Source material: blood, either unsorted or a sorted T cell fraction (not recorded which). All receptors come from a male donor with ankylosing spondylitis. CDR3s include the opening cysteine and the closing phenylalanine or tryptophan. Fields, in order: J gene, clone size, V gene, D gene, CDR3 protein, CDR3 DNA. A D gene is named only where the DNA matches it firmly. Clone size, where shown, is once, few, many, or a class for clones that have expanded.

>TRBJ2-1|NA|TRBV14|TRBD1
CASSQERDRDYNEQFF
TGTGCCAGCAGCCAAGAACGAGACAGGGACTACAATGAGCAGTTCTTC
>TRBJ1-6|NA|TRBV3-1|NA
CASSQTGVYNSPLHF
TGTGCCAGCAGCCAAACAGGCGTATATAATTCACCCCTCCACTTT
>TRBJ1-5|few|TRBV2|NA
CASSYTENQPQHF
TGTGCCAGCAGTTACACAGAGAATCAGCCCCAGCATTTT
>TRBJ2-5|NA|TRBV6-1|NA
CASSQGWETQYF
TGTGCCAGCTCACAGGGTTGGGAGACCCAGTACTTC
>TRBJ1-1|many|TRBV12-3/TRBV12-4|NA
CASSLATGNTEAFF
TGTGCCAGCAGTTTGGCGACCGGGAACACTGAAGCTTTCTTT
>TRBJ2-5|few|TRBV3-1|TRBD1
CASSQGSPGTGGTQYF
TGTGCCAGCAGCCAAGGAAGCCCCGGGACAGGGGGGACCCAGTACTTC
>TRBJ1-4|few|TRBV7-9|NA
CASSAYSNEKLFF
TGTGCCAGCAGCGCCTACAGTAATGAAAAACTGTTTTTT
>TRBJ2-1|many|TRBV12-3/TRBV12-4|NA
CASSSRDLQFF
TGTGCCAGCAGTTCACGGGACCTACAGTTCTTC
>TRBJ2-5|NA|TRBV12-3/TRBV12-4|NA
CASSLFEETQYF
TGTGCCAGCAGTTTATTTGAAGAGACCCAGTACTTC
>TRBJ2-7|few|TRBV20-1|NA
CSARGNPTYEQYF
TGCAGTGCTAGAGGGAACCCAACCTACGAGCAGTACTTC
>TRBJ1-4|NA|TRBV6-5|NA
CASSYLVQGKNEKLFF
TGTGCCAGCAGTTACCTGGTCCAGGGGAAGAATGAAAAACTGTTTTTT